The sequence of this T cell receptor beta chain was determined in a study of T cells in Graves' hyperthyroidism and ophthalmopathy. The authors took PBMCs from roughly 10 ml fresh peripheral blood. This clonotype appeared a few times. TCR beta CDR3 regions were amplified from RNA. When the TCR CDR3 underwent first-round RT-PCR, the HTBI primer set was used. MiXCR was run by TCRdb on the multiplex PCR reads, yielding one entry per CDR3 protein. This table has about 610,000 distinct CDR3 sequences, more than 15% appearing once. CDR3 length equals 17 residues. CDR1 SGHAT and CDR2 FQNNGV come from the germline V gene. The J segment lost 4 bases and the V segment lost 5 bases, leaving 12 bases of the junction unmatched.

Sequencing input: blood. The sequence came from a woman aged 40 to 50 with Graves' ophthalmopathy. The chain recombines TRBV11-2 with TRBJ2-2, with 8 bases that match TRBD2. The CDR3 coding sequence is TGTGCCAGCAGCCCCAGAAGGGCGGGAGGTTTCACCGGGGAGCTGTTTTTT. Its translation is CASSPRRAGGFTGELFF.